This TCR beta chain emerged from a study of cytomegalovirus exposure and HLA in healthy donors. The PCR ran on 60 Vbeta and 13 Jbeta primers. In the original workflow: In a later analysis, about 9.9 million of some 80 million unique beta chains occurred in at least two donors. Clones were read by immunoSEQ multiplex PCR, and TCRdb kept only the in-frame ones, dropping some. V, J and clone size are those of that table, while D and trimming were read from the DNA. Its table lists approximately 200,000 clones. As concerns this clone: Its antigen remains unidentified.

Whole-study findings and limits: It was reportedly the case that the classifier diagnosed cytomegalovirus status with high specificity and sensitivity.

The sequenced sample was PBMCs. The TCR originated in a boy aged 10-17 years in good health and CMV-seronegative.

The CDR3 here is CASKGDRGLFTEAFF. In nucleotides, the CDR3 is TGTGCCAGCAAAGGGGACAGGGGGCTCTTCACTGAAGCTTTCTTT. This sequence joins TRBV6-1 and TRBJ1-1, with 12 bases that match TRBD1. V lost 7 bases, J lost 4 bases, and 7 bases stayed unmatched. This CDR3 has 15 residues. Germline-derived CDR1 and CDR2 are MNHNS and SASEGT.